This T cell receptor beta chain was recorded in a study of Graves' ophthalmopathy and Graves' hyperthyroidism. For the study at large: Pretreatment peripheral blood was obtained at initial diagnosis.

Hyperthyroidism counted as stable given no ophthalmopathy within 18 months of follow-up. Lactation, pregnancy, uncontrolled infections and other autoimmune diseases were all grounds for excluding patients. The diagnosis was founded upon clinical symptoms, serum thyroxine, TRAb, thyroid ultrasound and orbital computed tomography. This clonotype was found many times. The CDR3 covers 15 residues. The germline V and J ends were trimmed by 2 bases and 5 bases, with 16 bases remaining between them. Amplification of the TCR beta CDR3 regions used RNA transcripts (as template). Scientists carried out first-round RT-PCR using HTBI primers and then a second-round multiplex PCR. In TCRdb, the multiplex PCR reads were re-called with MiXCR into one record per CDR3 protein. The sample yields 400,000 to 450,000 distinct CDR3 sequences, roughly 21% seen once.

The J gene is TRBJ2-7, the V gene TRBV12-3 or TRBV12-4, with TRBD1 as a possible D gene (6 bases). This TCR derives from a woman aged 18-29 years with stable Graves' hyperthyroidism. Sequences were obtained from peripheral blood. The CDR3 loop is CASSLRGRGGNEQYF. The DNA for the CDR3 is TGTGCCAGCAGTTTACGTGGCAGGGGTGGGAACGAGCAGTACTTC.